This TCR beta chain appears in the sequencing data of a study of T cells in Graves' hyperthyroidism and ophthalmopathy. RNA transcripts gave rise to amplified TCR beta CDR3 regions. Using the HTBI primer set, a first-round RT-PCR was run on the TCR CDR3. TCRdb recomputed calls from the multiplex PCR reads with MiXCR, one row per CDR3 protein. The data contain roughly 510,000 distinct CDR3 sequences, about 46% of them singletons. Trimming stripped 6 bases from V and 7 bases from J, with 12 bases between. CDR1 is SNHLY, CDR2 FYNNEI, per germline. This CDR3 is 12 amino acids long. This clonotype was observed once.

The chain couples TRBV2 to TRBJ2-5; no reliable D call. This receptor was identified in an adult woman with Graves' disease, either hyperthyroidism or ophthalmopathy (not recorded which). Sequenced: peripheral blood or thyroid tissue (not recorded which). The CDR3 DNA reads TGTGCCAGCAGCCCTTGGCAGGCGACCCAGTACTTC. Translating it yields CASSPWQATQYF.